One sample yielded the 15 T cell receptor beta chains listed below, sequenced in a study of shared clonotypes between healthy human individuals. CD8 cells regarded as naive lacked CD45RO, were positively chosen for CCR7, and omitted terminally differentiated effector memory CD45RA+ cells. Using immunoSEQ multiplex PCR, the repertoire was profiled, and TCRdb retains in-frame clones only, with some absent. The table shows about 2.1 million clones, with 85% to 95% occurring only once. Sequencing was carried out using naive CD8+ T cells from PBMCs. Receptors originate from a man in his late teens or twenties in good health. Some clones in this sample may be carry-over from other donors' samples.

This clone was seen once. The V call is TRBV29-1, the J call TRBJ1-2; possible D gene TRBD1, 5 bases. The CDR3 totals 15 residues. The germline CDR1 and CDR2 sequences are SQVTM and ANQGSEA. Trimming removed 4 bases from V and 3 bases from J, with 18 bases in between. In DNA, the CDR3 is TGCAGCGTTGTGGGAGGGGCTGAGCCATACTATGGCTACACCTTC. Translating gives CSVVGGAEPYYGYTF. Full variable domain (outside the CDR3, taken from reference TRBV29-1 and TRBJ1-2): SAVISQKPSRDICQRGTSLTIQCQVDSQVTMMFWYRQQPGQSLTLIATANQGSEATYESGFVIDKFPISRPNLTFSTLTVSNMSPEDSSIYLCSVVGGAEPYYGYTFGSGTRLTVV.

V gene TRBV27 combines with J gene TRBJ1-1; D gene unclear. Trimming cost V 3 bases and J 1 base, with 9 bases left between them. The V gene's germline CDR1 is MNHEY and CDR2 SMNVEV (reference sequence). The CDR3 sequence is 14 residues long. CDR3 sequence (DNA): TGTGCCAGCAGTTTCCCTGGAGGGAACACTGAAGCTTTCTTT. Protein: CASSFPGGNTEAFF.

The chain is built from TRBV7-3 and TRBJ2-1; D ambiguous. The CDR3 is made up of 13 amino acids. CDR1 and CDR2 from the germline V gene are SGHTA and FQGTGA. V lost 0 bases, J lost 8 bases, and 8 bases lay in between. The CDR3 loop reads CASSLTGSHEQFF. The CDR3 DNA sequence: TGTGCCAGCAGCTTAACGGGCTCTCATGAGCAGTTCTTC.

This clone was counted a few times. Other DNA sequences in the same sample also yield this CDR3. CDR3 amino acids: CASSIGGFYEQYF. In DNA form, the CDR3 reads TGTGCCAGTAGTATAGGAGGGTTCTACGAGCAGTACTTC. V gene TRBV19 combines with J gene TRBJ2-7; tentatively, D is TRBD2 (5 bases). The CDR3 spans 13 residues. Per germline, CDR1 LNHDA and CDR2 SQIVND (reference sequence). With 1 base removed from V and 3 bases from J, the gap between germline ends came to 7 bases.

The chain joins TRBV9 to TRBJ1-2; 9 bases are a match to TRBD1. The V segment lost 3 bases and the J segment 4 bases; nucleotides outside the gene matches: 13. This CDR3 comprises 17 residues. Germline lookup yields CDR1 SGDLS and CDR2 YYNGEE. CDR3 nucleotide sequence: TGTGCCAGCAGCGAAGTGCCCTACGGACAGGGGTCCTATGGCTACACCTTC. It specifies CASSEVPYGQGSYGYTF.

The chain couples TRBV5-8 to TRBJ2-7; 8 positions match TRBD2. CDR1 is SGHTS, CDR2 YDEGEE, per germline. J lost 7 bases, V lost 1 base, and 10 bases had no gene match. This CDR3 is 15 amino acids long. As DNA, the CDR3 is TGTGCCAGCAGCTTGTCGGGACTCCCGGGGGGGGAGCAGTACTTC. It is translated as CASSLSGLPGGEQYF. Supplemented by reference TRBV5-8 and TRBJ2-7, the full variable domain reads EAGVTQSPTHLIKTRGQQATLRCSPISGHTSVYWYQQALGLGLQFLLWYDEGEERNRGNFPPRFSGRQFPNYSSELNVNALELEDSALYLCASSLSGLPGGEQYFGPGTRLTVT.

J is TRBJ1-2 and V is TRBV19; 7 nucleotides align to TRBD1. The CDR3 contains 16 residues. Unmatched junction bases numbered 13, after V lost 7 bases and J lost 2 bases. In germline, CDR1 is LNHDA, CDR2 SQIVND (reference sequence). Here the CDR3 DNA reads TGTGCCAGTACCCTCGCGGACAGGACAGAAAACTATGGCTACACCTTC. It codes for CASTLADRTENYGYTF.

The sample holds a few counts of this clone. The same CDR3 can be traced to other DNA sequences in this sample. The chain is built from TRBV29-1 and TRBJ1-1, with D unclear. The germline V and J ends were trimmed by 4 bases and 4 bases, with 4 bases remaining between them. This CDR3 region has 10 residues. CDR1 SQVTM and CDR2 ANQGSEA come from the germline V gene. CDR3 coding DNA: TGCAGCGTTGGAGGCACTGAAGCTTTCTTT. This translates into CSVGGTEAFF.

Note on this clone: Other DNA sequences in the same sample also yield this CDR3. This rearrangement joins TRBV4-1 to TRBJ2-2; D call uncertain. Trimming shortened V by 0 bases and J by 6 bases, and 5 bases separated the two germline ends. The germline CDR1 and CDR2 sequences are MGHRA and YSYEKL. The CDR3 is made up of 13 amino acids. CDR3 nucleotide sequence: TGCGCCAGCAGCCAAGACCTGGCCGGGGAGCTGTTTTTT. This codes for CASSQDLAGELFF.

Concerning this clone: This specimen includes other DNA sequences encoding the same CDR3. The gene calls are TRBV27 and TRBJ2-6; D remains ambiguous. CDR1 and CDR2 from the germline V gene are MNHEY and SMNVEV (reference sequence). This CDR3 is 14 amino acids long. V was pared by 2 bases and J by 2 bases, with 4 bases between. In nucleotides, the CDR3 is TGTGCCAGCAGTTTACTCCCTGGGGCCAACGTCCTGACTTTC. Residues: CASSLLPGANVLTF.

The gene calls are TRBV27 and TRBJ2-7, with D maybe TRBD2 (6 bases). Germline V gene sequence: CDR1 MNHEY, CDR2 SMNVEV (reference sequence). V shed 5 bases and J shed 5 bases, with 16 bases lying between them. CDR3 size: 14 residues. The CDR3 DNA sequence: TGTGCCAGCAGTGTCCGGGACTCTCTCCACGAGCAGTACTTC. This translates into CASSVRDSLHEQYF.

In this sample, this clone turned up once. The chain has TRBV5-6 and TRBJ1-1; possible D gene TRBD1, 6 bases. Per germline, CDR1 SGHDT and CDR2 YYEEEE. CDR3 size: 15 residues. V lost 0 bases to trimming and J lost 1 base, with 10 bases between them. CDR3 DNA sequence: TGTGCCAGCAGCTTGGCGGCCAGGGGGAACACTGAAGCTTTCTTT. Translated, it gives CASSLAARGNTEAFF.

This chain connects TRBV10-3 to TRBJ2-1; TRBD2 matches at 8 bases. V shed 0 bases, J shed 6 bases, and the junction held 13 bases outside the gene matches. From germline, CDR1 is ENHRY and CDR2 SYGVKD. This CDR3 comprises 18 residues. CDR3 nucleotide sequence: TGTGCCATCAGTGAGTCGAAGATGGGACGGGAGGGCCGCAATGAGCAGTTCTTC. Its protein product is CAISESKMGREGRNEQFF.

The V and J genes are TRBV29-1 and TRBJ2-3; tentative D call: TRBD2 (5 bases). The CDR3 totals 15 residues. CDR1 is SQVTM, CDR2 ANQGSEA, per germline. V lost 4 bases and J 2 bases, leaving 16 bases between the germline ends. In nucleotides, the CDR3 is TGCAGCGTTGTCGGAGGTGCAAGCCCCACAGATACGCAGTATTTT. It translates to CSVVGGASPTDTQYF.

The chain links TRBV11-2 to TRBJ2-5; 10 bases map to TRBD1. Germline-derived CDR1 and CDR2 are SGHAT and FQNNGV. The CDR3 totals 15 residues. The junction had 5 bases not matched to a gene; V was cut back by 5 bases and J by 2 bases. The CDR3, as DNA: TGTGCCAGCAGCGCCCGGGACAGGGGACAAGAGACCCAGTACTTC. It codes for CASSARDRGQETQYF.